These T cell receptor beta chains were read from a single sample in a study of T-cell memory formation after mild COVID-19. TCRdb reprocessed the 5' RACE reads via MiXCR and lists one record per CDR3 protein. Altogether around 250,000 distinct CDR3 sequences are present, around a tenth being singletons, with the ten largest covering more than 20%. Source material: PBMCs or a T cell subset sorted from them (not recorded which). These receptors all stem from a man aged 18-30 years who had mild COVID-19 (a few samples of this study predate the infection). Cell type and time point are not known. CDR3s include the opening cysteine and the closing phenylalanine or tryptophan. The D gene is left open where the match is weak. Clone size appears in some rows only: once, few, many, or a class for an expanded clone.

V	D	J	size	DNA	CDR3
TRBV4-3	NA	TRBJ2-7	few	TGCGCCAGCAGCCATGAGATCACCACGAGCGAGCAGTACTTC	CASSHEITTSEQYF
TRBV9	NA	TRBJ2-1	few	TGTGCCAGCAGCGAACAGGGTTCGTCCTACAATGAGCAGTTCTTC	CASSEQGSSYNEQFF
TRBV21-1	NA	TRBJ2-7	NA	TGTGCCAGCAGCCTAGGGCAGGAGACCTACGAGCAGTACTTC	CASSLGQETYEQYF
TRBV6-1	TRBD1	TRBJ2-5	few	TGTGCCAGCAGTCGAGCGACGGGACAGGGCTTTAGAGAGACCCAGTACTTC	CASSRATGQGFRETQYF
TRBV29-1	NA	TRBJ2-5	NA	TGCAGCGGCGGGCCCGGGCTAGCTCAAGAGACCCAGTACTTC	CSGGPGLAQETQYF
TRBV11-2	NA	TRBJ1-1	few	TGTGCCAGCAGCTTAGGGGGGACCGGAGTCGGCACTGAAGCTTTCTTT	CASSLGGTGVGTEAFF
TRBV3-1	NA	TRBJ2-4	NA	TGTGCCAGCAGCCCCCGGGGGTCAGGCATTCAGTACTTC	CASSPRGSGIQYF
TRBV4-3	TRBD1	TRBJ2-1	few	TGCGCCAGCAGCCCGACAGGGGCCAGTGAGCAGTTCTTC	CASSPTGASEQFF
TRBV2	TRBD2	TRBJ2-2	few	TGTGCCAGCAGCGCTAGGACTAGCGGCACCGGGGAGCTGTTTTTT	CASSARTSGTGELFF
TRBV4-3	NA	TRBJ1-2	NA	TGCGCCAGCAGCCAAGAGACAGGTGCTACCTATGGCTACACCTTC	CASSQETGATYGYTF
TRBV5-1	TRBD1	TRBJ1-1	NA	TGCGCCAGCAGCACCTTACAGGGGGCTTTCACTGAAGCTTTCTTT	CASSTLQGAFTEAFF
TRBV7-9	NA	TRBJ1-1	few	TGTGCCAGCAGCTTAGCGGCCAGGGTGAACACTGAAGCTTTCTTT	CASSLAARVNTEAFF
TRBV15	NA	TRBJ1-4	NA	TGTGCCACCAGCAGAGACCGGGCCTGGGATGAAAAACTGTATTTT	CATSRDRAWDEKLYF
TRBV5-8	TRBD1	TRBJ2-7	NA	TGTGCCGTCCGGGACAGGGGCTCCTACGAGCAGTACTTC	CAVRDRGSYEQYF
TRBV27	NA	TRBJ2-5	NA	TGTGCCAGCAGTCCAGAGTGGGGCCGGGGAGAGACCCAGTACTTC	CASSPEWGRGETQYF
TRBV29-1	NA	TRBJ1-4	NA	TGCAGCGTTATGACAGACCCCAACGGTTCGGGGTCCTACGAAAAACTGTTTTTT	CSVMTDPNGSGSYEKLFF
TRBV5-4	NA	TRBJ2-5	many	TGTGCCAGCAGCTATAGGGGGGCGGAGACCCAGTACTTC	CASSYRGAETQYF
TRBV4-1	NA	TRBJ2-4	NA	TGCGCCAGCAGCCACGTACTAGCTTCCAACAGTCAGTACTTC	CASSHVLASNSQYF
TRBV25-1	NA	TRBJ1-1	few	TGTGCCAGCAGTGAGGTCAGGGGATCGGGTGGCACTGAAGCTTTCTTT	CASSEVRGSGGTEAFF
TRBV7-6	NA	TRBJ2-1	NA	TGTGCCAGCAGTTTCGGTAGCGGCCCGTTACCCAATGAGCAGTTCTTC	CASSFGSGPLPNEQFF
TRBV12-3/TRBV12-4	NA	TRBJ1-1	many	TGTGCCAGCAGCCCGAGGGAATTGGGAGCTTTCTTT	CASSPRELGAFF
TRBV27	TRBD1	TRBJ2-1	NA	TGTGCCAGCAGTTTATTGGACAGGGGGATGTTCTTC	CASSLLDRGMFF
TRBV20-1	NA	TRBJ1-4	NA	TGCAGTGCAAGGGACATGTCTGAAAAACTGTTTTTT	CSARDMSEKLFF
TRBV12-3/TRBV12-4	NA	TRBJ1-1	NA	TGTGCCAGCACAGGGGCATTGGGGGTGTACACTGAAGCTTTCTTT	CASTGALGVYTEAFF
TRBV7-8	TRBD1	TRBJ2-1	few	TGTGCCAGCAGCTTACAAGGGACAGGGGGTAACAATGAGCAGTTCTTC	CASSLQGTGGNNEQFF
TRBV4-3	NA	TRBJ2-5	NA	TGCGCCAGCAGCTACGAAGCTGGTGAGACCCAGTACTTC	CASSYEAGETQYF
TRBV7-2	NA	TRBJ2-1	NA	TGTGCCAGCAGCTTAATAACCGGTATCCACAATGAGCAGTTCTTC	CASSLITGIHNEQFF
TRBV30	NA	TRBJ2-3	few	TGTGCCTGGAGTGTACGGGGCTCCGGGGCAGATACGCAGTATTTT	CAWSVRGSGADTQYF
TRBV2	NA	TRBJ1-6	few	TGTGCCAGCAGCCCCACAGGGCGCTCACCCCTCCACTTT	CASSPTGRSPLHF
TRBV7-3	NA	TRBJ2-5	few	TGTGCCAGCAGCCTTCTGGGGGGATGGCAAGAGACCCAGTACTTC	CASSLLGGWQETQYF
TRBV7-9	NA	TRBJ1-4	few	TGTGCCAGCAGCCGACTGACGATGACAGACCGTATTTATGAAAAACTGTTTTTT	CASSRLTMTDRIYEKLFF
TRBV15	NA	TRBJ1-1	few	TGTGCCACCAGCGGGACGGGGCCAGGGACTGAAGCTTTCTTT	CATSGTGPGTEAFF
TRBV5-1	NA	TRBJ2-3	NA	TGCGCCAGCAGCTTGGGACCCGGAGCGGGCACAGATACGCAGTATTTT	CASSLGPGAGTDTQYF
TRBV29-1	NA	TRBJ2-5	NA	TGCAGCGTTCCAGAGGGGCAGGGACGAGAGACCCAGTACTTC	CSVPEGQGRETQYF
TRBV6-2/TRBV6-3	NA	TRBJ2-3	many	TGTGCCAGCAGTTATCCCCTGGGAGATACGCAGTATTTT	CASSYPLGDTQYF
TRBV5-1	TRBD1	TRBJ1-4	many	TGCGCCAGCAGCTTCACAGGGGGCATTGGTGAAAAACTGTTTTTT	CASSFTGGIGEKLFF
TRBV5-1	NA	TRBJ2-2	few	TGCGCCAGCACCGGGAGAGACATGATGAACACCGGGGAGCTGTTTTTT	CASTGRDMMNTGELFF
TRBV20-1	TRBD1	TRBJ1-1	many	TGCAGTGCTAGGTCAGGGGGTGGGACTGAAGCTTTCTTT	CSARSGGGTEAFF
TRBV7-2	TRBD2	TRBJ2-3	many	TGTGCCAGCAGCTTAGAGTCTACTAGCGCAGATACGCAGTATTTT	CASSLESTSADTQYF
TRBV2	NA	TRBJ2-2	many	TGTGCCAGCAGTGCAGGGGAAACCGGGGAGCTGTTTTTT	CASSAGETGELFF
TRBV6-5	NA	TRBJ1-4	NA	TGTGCCAGCAGTTACTTTGGACCGAGCGGAAAACTGTTTTTT	CASSYFGPSGKLFF
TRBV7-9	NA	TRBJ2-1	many	TGTGCCAGCAGCTTAGTGGGGACTCCCAACCAGCAGTTCTTC	CASSLVGTPNQQFF
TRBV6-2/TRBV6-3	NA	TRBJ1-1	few	TGTGCCAGCAGTTCTCGGACAGCAGAAGCTTTCTTT	CASSSRTAEAFF
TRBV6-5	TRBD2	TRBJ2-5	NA	TGTGCCAGCAGTTACGTCGGTAGCGGGGGGCAAGAGACCCAGTACTTC	CASSYVGSGGQETQYF
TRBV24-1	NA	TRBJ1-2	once	TGTGCCACCAGTGAGGGACACGGATCCTATGGCTACACCTTC	CATSEGHGSYGYTF
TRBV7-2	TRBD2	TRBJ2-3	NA	TGTGCCAGCAGCTCCGCTAGCGGAAACACAGATACGCAGTATTTT	CASSSASGNTDTQYF
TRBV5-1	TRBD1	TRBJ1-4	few	TGCGCCAGCATACGGCACCAAGGACAGGGGGCGCCGAGTAATGAAAAACTGTTTTTT	CASIRHQGQGAPSNEKLFF
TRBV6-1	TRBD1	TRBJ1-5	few	TGTGCCAGCAGTCAGGGGGGGATTCGGCAGCCCCAGCATTTT	CASSQGGIRQPQHF
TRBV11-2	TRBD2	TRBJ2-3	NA	TGTGCCAGCAGCCCTAGCGGGGGGGGCCCAGATACGCAGTATTTT	CASSPSGGGPDTQYF
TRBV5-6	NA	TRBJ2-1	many	TGTGCCAGCAGCCATTACAATGAGCAGTTCTTC	CASSHYNEQFF
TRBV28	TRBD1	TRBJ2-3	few	TGTGCCAGCAGTTCTCCGGGACAGGGGGCGACAGATACGCAGTATTTT	CASSSPGQGATDTQYF
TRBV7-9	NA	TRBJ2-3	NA	TGTGCCAGCAGCTTAGGCAGAGTGAGCACAGATACGCAGTATTTT	CASSLGRVSTDTQYF
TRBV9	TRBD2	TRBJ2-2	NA	TGTGCCAGCAATCCAAGCGGGGCGAACACCGGGGAGCTGTTTTTT	CASNPSGANTGELFF
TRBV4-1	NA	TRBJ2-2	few	TGCGCCAGCAGCCAGGGCAGGGGTGACACCGGGGAGCTGTTTTTT	CASSQGRGDTGELFF
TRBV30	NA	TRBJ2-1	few	TGTGCCTGGTCCCCCGGGGAGAATGAGCAGTTCTTC	CAWSPGENEQFF
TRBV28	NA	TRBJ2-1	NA	TGTGCCAGCAGTAGCTATAGCTCCTACAATGAGCAGTTCTTC	CASSSYSSYNEQFF
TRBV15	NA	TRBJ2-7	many	TGTGCCACCAGCAGAGAAACGGGGCCCTACGAGCAGTACTTC	CATSRETGPYEQYF
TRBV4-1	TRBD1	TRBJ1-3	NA	TGCGCCAGCAGCGCGCGGACAGGGCAAGGAAACACCATATATTTT	CASSARTGQGNTIYF
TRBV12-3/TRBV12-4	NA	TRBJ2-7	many	TGTGCCAGCAGTGCGGGACATTCCTACGAGCAGTACTTC	CASSAGHSYEQYF
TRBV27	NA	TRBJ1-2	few	TGTGCCAGCAGTCCCCCCCCGGCTCAGGGATATGGCTACACCTTC	CASSPPPAQGYGYTF